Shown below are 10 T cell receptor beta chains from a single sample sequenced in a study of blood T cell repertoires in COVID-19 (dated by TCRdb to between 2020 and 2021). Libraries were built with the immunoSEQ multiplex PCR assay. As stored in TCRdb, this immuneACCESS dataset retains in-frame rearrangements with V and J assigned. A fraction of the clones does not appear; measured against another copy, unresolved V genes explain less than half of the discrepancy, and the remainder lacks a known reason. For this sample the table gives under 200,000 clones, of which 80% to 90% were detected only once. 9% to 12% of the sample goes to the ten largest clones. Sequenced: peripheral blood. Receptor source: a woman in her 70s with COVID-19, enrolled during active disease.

The CDR3 reads CASRSVGSGTGELFF. CDR3 DNA sequence: TGCGCCAGCAGGAGCGTCGGTAGCGGCACCGGGGAGCTGTTTTTT. The rearrangement links TRBV5-1 to TRBJ2-2, with a possible D match to TRBD2 (6 bases). This CDR3 has 15 amino acids. Germline V lookup: CDR1 SGHRS, CDR2 YFSETQ. Deletions cut 5 bases from V and 4 bases from J, with 15 bases between.

The CDR3 spells CASNPSPEGEKLFF. In DNA form, the CDR3 reads TGTGCCAGTAACCCAAGTCCAGAGGGAGAAAAACTGTTTTTT. The chain combines TRBV19 with TRBJ1-4; D is ambiguous. In germline, CDR1 is LNHDA, CDR2 SQIVND (reference sequence). This CDR3 is built from 14 residues. Trimming took 7 bases from V and 8 from J, leaving 17 bases between them.

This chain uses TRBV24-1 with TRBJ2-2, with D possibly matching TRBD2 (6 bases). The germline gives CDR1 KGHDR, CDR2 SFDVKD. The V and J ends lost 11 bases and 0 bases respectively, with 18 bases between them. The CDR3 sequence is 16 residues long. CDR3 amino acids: CAIGRGSQPNTGELFF. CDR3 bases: TGTGCCATAGGTCGGGGGTCCCAGCCGAACACCGGGGAGCTGTTTTTT.

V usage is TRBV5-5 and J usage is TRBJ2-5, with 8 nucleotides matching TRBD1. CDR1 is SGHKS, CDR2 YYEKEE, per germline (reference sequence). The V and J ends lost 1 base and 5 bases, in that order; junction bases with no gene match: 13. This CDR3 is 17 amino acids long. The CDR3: CASSLFPLQGAHETQYF. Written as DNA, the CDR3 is TGTGCCAGCAGCTTGTTCCCCCTTCAGGGGGCGCACGAGACCCAGTACTTC. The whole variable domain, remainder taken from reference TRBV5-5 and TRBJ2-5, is DAGVTQSPTHLIKTRGQQVTLRCSPISGHKSVSWYQQVLGQGPQFIFQYYEKEERGRGNFPDRFSARQFPNYSSELNVNALLLGDSALYLCASSLFPLQGAHETQYFGPGTRLLVL.

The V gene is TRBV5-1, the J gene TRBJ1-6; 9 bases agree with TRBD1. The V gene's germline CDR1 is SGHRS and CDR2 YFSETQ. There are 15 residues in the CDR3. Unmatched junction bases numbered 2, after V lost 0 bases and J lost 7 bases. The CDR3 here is CASSLAGTGNSPLHF. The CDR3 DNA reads TGCGCCAGCAGCTTGGCGGGGACAGGGAATTCACCCCTCCACTTT.

The CDR3 nucleotides are TGTGCCAGCAGCTCGTATATTTGGACAGGGCGGGGGGAAGCTTTCTTT. This encodes CASSSYIWTGRGEAFF. The rearrangement uses TRBV7-2 and TRBJ1-1, with 8 bases identical to TRBD1. This CDR3 is built from 16 residues. Germline V CDR1 and CDR2: SGHTA, FQGNSA. The trim removed 4 bases at V and 8 bases at J, leaving 15 bases unmatched.

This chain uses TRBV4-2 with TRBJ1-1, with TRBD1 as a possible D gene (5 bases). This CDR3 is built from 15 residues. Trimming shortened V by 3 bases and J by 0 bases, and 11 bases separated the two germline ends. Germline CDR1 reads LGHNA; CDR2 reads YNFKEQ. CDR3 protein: CASSHEKGVNTEAFF. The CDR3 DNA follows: TGTGCCAGCAGCCACGAAAAAGGGGTGAACACTGAAGCTTTCTTT.

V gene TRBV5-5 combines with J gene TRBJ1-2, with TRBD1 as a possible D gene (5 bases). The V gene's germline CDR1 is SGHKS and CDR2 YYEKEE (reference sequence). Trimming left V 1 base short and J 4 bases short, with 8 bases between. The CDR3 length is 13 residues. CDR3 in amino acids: CASSLTDSYGYTF. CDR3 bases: TGTGCCAGCAGCTTGACCGACAGCTATGGCTACACCTTC.

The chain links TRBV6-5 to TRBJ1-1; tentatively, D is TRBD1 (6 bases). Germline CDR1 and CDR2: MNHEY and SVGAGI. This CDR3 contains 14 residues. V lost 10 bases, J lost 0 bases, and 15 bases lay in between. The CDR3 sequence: CATRVRDMNTEAFF. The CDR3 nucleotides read TGTGCCACCCGGGTGAGGGACATGAACACTGAAGCTTTCTTT.

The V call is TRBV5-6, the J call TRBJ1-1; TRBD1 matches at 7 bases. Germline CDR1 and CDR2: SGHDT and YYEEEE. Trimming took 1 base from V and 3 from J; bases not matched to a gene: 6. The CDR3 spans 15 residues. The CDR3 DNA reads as TGTGCCAGCAGCTTGCTTGGCCAGGGGGACACTGAAGCTTTCTTT. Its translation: CASSLLGQGDTEAFF.